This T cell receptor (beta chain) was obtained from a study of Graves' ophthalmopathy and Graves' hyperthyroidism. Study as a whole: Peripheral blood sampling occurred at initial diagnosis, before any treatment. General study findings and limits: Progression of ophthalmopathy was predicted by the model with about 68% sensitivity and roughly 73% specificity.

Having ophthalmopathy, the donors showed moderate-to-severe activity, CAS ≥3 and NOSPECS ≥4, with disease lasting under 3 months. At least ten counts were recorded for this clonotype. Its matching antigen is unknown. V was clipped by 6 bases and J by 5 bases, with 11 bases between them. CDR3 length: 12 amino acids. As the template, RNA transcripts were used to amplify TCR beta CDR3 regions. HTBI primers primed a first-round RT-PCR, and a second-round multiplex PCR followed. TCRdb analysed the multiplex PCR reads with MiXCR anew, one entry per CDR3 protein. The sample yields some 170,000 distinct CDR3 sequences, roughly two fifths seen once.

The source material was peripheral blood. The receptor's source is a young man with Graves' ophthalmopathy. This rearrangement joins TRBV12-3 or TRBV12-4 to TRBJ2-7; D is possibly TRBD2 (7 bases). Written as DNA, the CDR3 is TGTGCCAGCAGCGTAGGGGGGGACGAGCAGTACTTC. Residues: CASSVGGDEQYF.